This TCR beta chain was sequenced in a study of vaccination and CD4 T cells after COVID-19. Treatment given: roughly nine-day PBMC culture with coronavirus spike peptide pools or control peptides (ViraFEST assay). Judged by abundance, this clonotype is medium-sized. No antigen is known for it. The CDR3 totals 14 residues. Trimming pared 4 bases from V and 0 bases from J, leaving 9 bases between. CDR1 and CDR2 from the germline V gene are SGHAT and FQNNGV. The Oncomine TCR Beta short-read assay was applied to DNA of cultured CD4+ T cells. TCRdb re-analysed the PCR reads in MiXCR, keeping a single row per CDR3 protein. Here the sample spans fewer than 15,000 distinct CDR3 sequences, around 47% being singletons.

The receptor was derived from a human donor who had recovered from COVID-19. The sequenced material came from CD4+ T cells from blood, cultured in vitro. The chain carries TRBV11-2 and TRBJ1-1; tentatively, D is TRBD1 (6 bases). The CDR3 here is CASSSDSMNTEAFF. In DNA form, the CDR3 reads TGTGCCAGCAGCTCGGACAGCATGAACACTGAAGCTTTCTTT. Variable domain in full (rest from reference TRBV11-2 and TRBJ1-1): EAGVAQSPRYKIIEKRQSVAFWCNPISGHATLYWYQQILGQGPKLLIQFQNNGVVDDSQLPKDRFSAERLKGVDSTLKIQPAKLEDSAVYLCASSSDSMNTEAFFGQGTRLTVV.